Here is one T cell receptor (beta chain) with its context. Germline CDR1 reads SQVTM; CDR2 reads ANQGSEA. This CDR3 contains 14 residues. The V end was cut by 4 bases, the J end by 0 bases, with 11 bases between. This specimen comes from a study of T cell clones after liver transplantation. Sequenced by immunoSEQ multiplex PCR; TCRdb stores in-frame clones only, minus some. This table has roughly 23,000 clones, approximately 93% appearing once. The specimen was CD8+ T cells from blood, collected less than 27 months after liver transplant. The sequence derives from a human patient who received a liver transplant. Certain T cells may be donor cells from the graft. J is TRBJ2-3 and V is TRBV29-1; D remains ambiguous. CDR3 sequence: CSVVGYSSTDTQYF. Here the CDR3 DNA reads TGCAGCGTTGTGGGCTATTCTAGCACAGATACGCAGTATTTT.